This T cell receptor (beta chain) came from a study of blood T cell repertoires in COVID-19. Original processing notes: Reference gene primer amplification in the assay estimated nucleated cell counts. The method was immunoSEQ multiplex PCR; TCRdb's version includes in-frame clones alone and lacks a portion of them. The V and J calls and clone size were taken over from that table, and D and trimming were inferred from the DNA. The sample shows 250,000 to 300,000 clones, around 88% of them seen only once. This CDR3 region has 13 residues. Germline loops: CDR1 KGHSH, CDR2 LQKENI. V lost 5 bases to trimming and J lost 2 bases, with 8 bases between them.

The specimen was peripheral blood. The source of this sequence is a man at least 80 years old with acute or convalescent COVID-19. The chain couples TRBV18 to TRBJ2-3, with no clear D. The CDR3 DNA sequence: TGTGCCAGCTCATTAGGAGCCACAGATACGCAGTATTTT. Its protein product is CASSLGATDTQYF.